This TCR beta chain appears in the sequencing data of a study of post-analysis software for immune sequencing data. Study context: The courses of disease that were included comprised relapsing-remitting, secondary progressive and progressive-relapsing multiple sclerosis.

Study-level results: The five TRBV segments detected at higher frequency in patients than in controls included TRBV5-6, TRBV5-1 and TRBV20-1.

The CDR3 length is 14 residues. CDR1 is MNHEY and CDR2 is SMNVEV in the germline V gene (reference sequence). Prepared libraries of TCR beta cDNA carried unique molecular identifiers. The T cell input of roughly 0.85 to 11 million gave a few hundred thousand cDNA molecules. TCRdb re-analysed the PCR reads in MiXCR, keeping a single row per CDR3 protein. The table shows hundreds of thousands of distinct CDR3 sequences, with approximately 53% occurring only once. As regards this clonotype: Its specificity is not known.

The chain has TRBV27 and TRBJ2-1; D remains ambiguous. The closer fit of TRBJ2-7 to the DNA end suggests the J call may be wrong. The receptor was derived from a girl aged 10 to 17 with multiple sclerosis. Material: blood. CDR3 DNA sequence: TGTGCCAGCAGTTTGAGTCGTTTTGGGTACGAGCAGTACTTC. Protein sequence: CASSLSRFGYEQYF.